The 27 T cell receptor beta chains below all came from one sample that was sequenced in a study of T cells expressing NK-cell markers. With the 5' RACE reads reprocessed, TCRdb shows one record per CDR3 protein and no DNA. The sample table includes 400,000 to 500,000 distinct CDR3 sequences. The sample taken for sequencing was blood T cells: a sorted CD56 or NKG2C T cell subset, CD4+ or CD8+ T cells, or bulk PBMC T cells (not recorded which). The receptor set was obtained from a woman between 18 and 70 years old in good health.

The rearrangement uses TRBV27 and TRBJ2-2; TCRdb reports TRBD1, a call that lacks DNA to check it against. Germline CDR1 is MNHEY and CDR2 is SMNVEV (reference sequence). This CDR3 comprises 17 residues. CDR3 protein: CASSLGGAGPLPGELFF.

CDR3 residues: CASSQTSGRFRQFF. The chain recombines TRBV2 with TRBJ2-1; TCRdb's D gene call, TRBD2, goes unchecked for lack of DNA. From germline, CDR1 is SNHLY and CDR2 FYNNEI. The CDR3 loop spans 14 amino acids.

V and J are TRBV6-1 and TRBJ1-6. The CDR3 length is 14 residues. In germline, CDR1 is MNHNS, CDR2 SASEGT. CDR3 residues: CASSPRGDNSPLHF.

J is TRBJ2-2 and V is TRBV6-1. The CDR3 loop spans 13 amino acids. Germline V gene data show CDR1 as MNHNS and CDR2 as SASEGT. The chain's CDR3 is CASIARPTGELFF.

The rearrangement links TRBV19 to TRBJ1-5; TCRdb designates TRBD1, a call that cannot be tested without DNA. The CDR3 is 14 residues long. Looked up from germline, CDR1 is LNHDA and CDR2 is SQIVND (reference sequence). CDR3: CASRNTGSNQPQHF. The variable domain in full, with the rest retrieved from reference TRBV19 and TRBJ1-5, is DGGITQSPKYLFRKEGQNVTLSCEQNLNHDAMYWYRQDPGQGLRLIYYSQIVNDFQKGDIAEGYSVSREKKESFPLTVTSAQKNPTAFYLCASRNTGSNQPQHFGDGTRLSIL.

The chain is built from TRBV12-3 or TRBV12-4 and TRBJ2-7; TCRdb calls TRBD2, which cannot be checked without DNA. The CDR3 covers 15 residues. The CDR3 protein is CASSLSGRAFNEQYF.

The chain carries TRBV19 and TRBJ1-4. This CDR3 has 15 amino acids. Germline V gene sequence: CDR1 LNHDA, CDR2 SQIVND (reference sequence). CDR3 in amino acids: CASSIHTATNEKLFF.

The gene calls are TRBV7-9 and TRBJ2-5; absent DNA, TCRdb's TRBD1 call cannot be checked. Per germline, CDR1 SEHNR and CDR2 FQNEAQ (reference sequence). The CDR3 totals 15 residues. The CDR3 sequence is CANSLPGQGGETQYF.

This chain's CDR3 is CASSLNGASGSSDTQYF. The gene calls are TRBV7-3 and TRBJ2-3; the D gene TCRdb calls, TRBD2, cannot be checked with no DNA. Germline CDR1 is SGHTA and CDR2 is FQGTGA. CDR3 length: 17 amino acids.

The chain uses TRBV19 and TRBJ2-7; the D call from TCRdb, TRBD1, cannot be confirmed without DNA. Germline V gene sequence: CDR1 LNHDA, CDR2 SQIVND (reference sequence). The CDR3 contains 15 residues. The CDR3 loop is CASSILPGETYEQYF. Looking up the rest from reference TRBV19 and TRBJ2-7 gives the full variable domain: DGGITQSPKYLFRKEGQNVTLSCEQNLNHDAMYWYRQDPGQGLRLIYYSQIVNDFQKGDIAEGYSVSREKKESFPLTVTSAQKNPTAFYLCASSILPGETYEQYFGPGTRLTVT.

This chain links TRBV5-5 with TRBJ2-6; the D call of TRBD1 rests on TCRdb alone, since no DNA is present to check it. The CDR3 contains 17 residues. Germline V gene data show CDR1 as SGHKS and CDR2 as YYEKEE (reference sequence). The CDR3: CASSSTGTSSGANVLTF.

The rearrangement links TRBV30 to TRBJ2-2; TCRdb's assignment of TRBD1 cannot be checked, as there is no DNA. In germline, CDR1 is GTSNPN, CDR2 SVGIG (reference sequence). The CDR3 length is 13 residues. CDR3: CAWSRVNTGELFF. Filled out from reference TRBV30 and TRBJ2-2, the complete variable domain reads SQTIHQWPATLVQPVGSPLSLECTVEGTSNPNLYWYRQAAGRGLQLLFYSVGIGQISSEVPQNLSASRPQDRQFILSSKKLLLSDSGFYLCAWSRVNTGELFFGEGSRLTVL.

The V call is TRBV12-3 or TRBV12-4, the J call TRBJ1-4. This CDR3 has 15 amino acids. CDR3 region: CASSPAGTFNEKLFF.

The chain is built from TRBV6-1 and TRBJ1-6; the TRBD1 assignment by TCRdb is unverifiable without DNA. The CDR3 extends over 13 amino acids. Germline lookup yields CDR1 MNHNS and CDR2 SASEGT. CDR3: CATSGRGYSPLHF.

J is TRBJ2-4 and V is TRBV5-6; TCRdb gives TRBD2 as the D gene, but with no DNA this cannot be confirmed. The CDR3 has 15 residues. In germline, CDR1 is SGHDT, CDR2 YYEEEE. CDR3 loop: CASSERTSGRDIQYF. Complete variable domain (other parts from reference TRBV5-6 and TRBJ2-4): DAGVTQSPTHLIKTRGQQVTLRCSPKSGHDTVSWYQQALGQGPQFIFQYYEEEERQRGNFPDRFSGHQFPNYSSELNVNALLLGDSALYLCASSERTSGRDIQYFGAGTRLSVL.

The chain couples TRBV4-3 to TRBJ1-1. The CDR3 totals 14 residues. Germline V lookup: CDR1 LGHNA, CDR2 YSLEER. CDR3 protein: CASSLWTKNTEAFF.

The CDR3 sequence: CASSPGAAATGELFF. The chain joins TRBV7-3 to TRBJ2-2. The CDR3 runs 15 residues. CDR1 is SGHTA and CDR2 is FQGTGA in the germline V gene.

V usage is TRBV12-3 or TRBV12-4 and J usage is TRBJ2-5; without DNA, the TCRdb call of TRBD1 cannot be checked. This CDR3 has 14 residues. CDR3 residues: CASSSRDTQETQYF.

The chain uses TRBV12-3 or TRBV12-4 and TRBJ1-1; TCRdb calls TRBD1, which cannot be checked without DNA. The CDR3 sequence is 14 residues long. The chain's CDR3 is CASNRGREYTEAFF.

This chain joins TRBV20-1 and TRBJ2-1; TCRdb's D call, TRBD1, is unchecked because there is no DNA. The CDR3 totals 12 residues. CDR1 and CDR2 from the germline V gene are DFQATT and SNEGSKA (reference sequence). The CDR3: CSVSLGDNEQFF.

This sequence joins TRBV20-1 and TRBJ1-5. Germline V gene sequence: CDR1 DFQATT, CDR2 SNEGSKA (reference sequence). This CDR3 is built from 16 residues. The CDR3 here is CSARDRKSKNNQPQHF.

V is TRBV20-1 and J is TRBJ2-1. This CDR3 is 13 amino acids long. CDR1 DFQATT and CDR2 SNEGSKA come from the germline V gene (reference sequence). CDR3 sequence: CSARFPPNNEQFF.

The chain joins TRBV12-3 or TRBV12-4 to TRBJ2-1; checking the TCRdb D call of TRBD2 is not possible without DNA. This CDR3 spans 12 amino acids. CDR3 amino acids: CATPGLGPEQFF.

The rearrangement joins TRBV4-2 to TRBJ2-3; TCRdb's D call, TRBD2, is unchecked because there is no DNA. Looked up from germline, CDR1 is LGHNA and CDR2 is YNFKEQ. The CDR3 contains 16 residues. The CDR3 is CASSQVVAGGTDTQYF.

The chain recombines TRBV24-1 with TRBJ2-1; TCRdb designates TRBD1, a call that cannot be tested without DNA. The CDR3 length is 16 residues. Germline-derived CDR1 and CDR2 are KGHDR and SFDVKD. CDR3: CATSDQGQSSYNEQFF.

This chain's CDR3 is CSVGHRAEETQYF. V is TRBV29-1 and J is TRBJ2-5; TCRdb outputs TRBD1, but without DNA this stays unchecked. This CDR3 is 13 amino acids long. The germline V gene encodes CDR1 SQVTM and CDR2 ANQGSEA.

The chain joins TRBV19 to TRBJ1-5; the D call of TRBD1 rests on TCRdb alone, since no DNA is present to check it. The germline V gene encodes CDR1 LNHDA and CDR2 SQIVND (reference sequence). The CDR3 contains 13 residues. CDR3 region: CASNRDNNQPQHF.